This T cell receptor beta chain was identified in a study of OX40 agonist ivuxolimab in advanced cancers. The CDR3 covers 14 residues. Germline V gene lookup returns CDR1 GTSNPN and CDR2 SVGIG (reference sequence). The V and J ends lost 4 bases and 0 bases respectively, with 9 bases between them. Produced via immunoSEQ multiplex PCR; TCRdb's table is partial and in-frame only. This table holds 75,000 to 100,000 clones, about four fifths found once. This specimen was CD4+ or CD8+ T cells sorted from blood, taken in a trial of the OX40 agonist ivuxolimab. This sequence joins TRBV30 and TRBJ1-4; maybe TRBD1 (5 bases). The origin of this receptor is an adult with an advanced solid tumor such as melanoma, head and neck, liver or kidney cancer. The CDR3 DNA reads as TGTGCCTGGAATCCAGGGCCAACTAATGAAAAACTGTTTTTT. Protein: CAWNPGPTNEKLFF.